These 22 T cell receptor beta chains originate from one sample sequenced in a study of T-cell reconstitution after alpha-beta-depleted transplantation in children. A library of TCRbeta sequences, prepared with unique molecular identifiers, was generated. Via MiXCR, TCRdb re-called the PCR reads, giving one row per CDR3 protein. The sample shows some 300,000 distinct CDR3 sequences, 10% of them seen only once. The sequenced sample was PBMCs from the stem cell graft donor, obtained from the stem cell graft. Every receptor here comes from a human donor who donated a stem cell graft to a child with acute lymphoblastic leukemia.

Details on this clonotype: Relative to the germline gene, one junction end is altered; a read error may explain this. The chain combines TRBV7-8 with TRBJ1-1; possible D gene TRBD1, 6 bases. This CDR3 spans 14 amino acids. The germline V gene has CDR1 SGHVS and CDR2 FQNEAQ. The chain's CDR3 is CASSLEGGITEAFF. Written as DNA, the CDR3 is TGTGCCAGCAGTTTAGAGGGGGGGATCACTGAAGCTTTCTTT.

The gene calls are TRBV12-3 or TRBV12-4 and TRBJ2-3; perhaps TRBD2 as D (5 bases). The CDR3 length is 15 residues. V shed 6 bases and J shed 1 base, with 14 bases lying between them. The CDR3 nucleotides read TGTGCCAGCAGACTAGGTTTGTTGGGCACAGATACGCAGTATTTT. Translating it yields CASRLGLLGTDTQYF.

This clonotype was counted a single time. In DNA, the CDR3 is TGCAGCGTTGATATTGGACAGGGGGGAATTTATGAGGAGCAGTACTTC. As protein: CSVDIGQGGIYEEQYF. The rearrangement uses TRBV29-1 and TRBJ2-7; 10 nucleotides match TRBD1. The junction had 15 bases not matched to a gene; V was cut back by 3 bases and J by 7 bases. Germline V gene sequence: CDR1 SQVTM, CDR2 ANQGSEA. The length of the CDR3 is 16 residues.

This clonotype has a handful of counts. The chain joins TRBV21-1 to TRBJ2-1; TRBD2 is the table's D call, not checked against the DNA. TRBV21-1 is classified as a pseudogene. CDR3 length: 16 amino acids. The CDR3 sequence is CASSKGKRGNYNEQFF. The CDR3 DNA follows: TGTGCCAGCAGCAAAGGCAAGCGGGGAAACTACAATGAGCAGTTCTTC.

This clonotype was seen a few times. The rearrangement joins TRBV15 to TRBJ2-5; 8 bases are shared with TRBD2. The CDR3 consists of 16 residues. The V segment lost 1 base and the J segment 4 bases; nucleotides outside the gene matches: 8. Germline-derived CDR1 and CDR2 are LNHNV and YYDKDF (reference sequence). Written as DNA, the CDR3 is TGTGCCACCAGCAGAGGAGCGGGAGAGGGGGTAGAGACCCAGTACTTC. Encoded protein: CATSRGAGEGVETQYF.

The rearrangement uses TRBV18 and TRBJ1-1; unclear D gene. Per the germline V gene, CDR1 is KGHSH and CDR2 is LQKENI. The CDR3 totals 16 residues. V dropped 0 bases and J dropped 0 bases, with 11 bases sitting between them. CDR3: CASSPPMPGMNTEAFF. In DNA, the CDR3 is TGTGCCAGCTCACCACCGATGCCGGGTATGAACACTGAAGCTTTCTTT.

The chain uses TRBV10-3 and TRBJ2-2, with D possibly being TRBD1 (5 bases). The CDR3 is made up of 12 amino acids. The germline CDR1 and CDR2 sequences are ENHRY and SYGVKD. V was pared by 4 bases and J by 13 bases, with 13 bases between. CDR3 nucleotides: TGTGCCATCAGTGCAGCAGGGTATGGGCTGTTTTTT. Protein: CAISAAGYGLFF.

Here the CDR3 reads CATAGGRAYGTDTQYF. Here the CDR3 DNA reads TGTGCCACCGCAGGCGGGAGGGCCTACGGCACAGATACGCAGTATTTT. The V gene is TRBV12-3 or TRBV12-4, the J gene TRBJ2-3; 9 positions match TRBD2. The length of the CDR3 is 16 residues. V gave up 10 bases and J gave up 1 base; unmatched junction bases: 12.

This clonotype was observed a few times. The CDR3 protein is CASRPPGAGGANEQFF. DNA of the CDR3: TGTGCCAGCAGACCTCCAGGAGCGGGAGGAGCGAATGAGCAGTTCTTC. This chain links TRBV6-1 with TRBJ2-1, with 9 nucleotides matching TRBD2. V was clipped by 6 bases and J by 7 bases; unmatched bases: 13. The CDR3 sequence is 16 residues long. Per germline, CDR1 MNHNS and CDR2 SASEGT.

V is TRBV12-3 or TRBV12-4 and J is TRBJ2-7; D might be TRBD1 or TRBD2, each matching 7 bases. The CDR3 has 14 amino acids. V was clipped by 4 bases and J by 2 bases, with 12 bases between them. CDR3 nucleotides: TGTGCCAGCAGTTCGACAGGGAGGGCCTACGAGCAGTACTTC. Translation: CASSSTGRAYEQYF.

The V gene is TRBV28, the J gene TRBJ2-3, with D perhaps TRBD1 (6 bases). The V end was cut by 4 bases, the J end by 6 bases, with 11 bases between. The length of the CDR3 is 13 residues. Germline V gives CDR1 MDHEN, CDR2 SYDVKM. CDR3 DNA sequence: TGTGCCAGCAGTTCCACAGGGCACGATACGCAGTATTTT. This gives the protein CASSSTGHDTQYF.

This clonotype was counted only a few times. This chain links TRBV15 with TRBJ2-1; TRBD2 aligns across 8 bases. Germline CDR1 is LNHNV and CDR2 is YYDKDF (reference sequence). The J segment lost 0 bases and the V segment lost 3 bases, leaving 4 bases of the junction unmatched. The CDR3 has 16 amino acids. The CDR3 here is CATSSPGLDSYNEQFF. CDR3 coding DNA: TGTGCCACCAGCAGCCCGGGACTAGACTCCTACAATGAGCAGTTCTTC.

In its sample, this clonotype was seen a few times. The CDR3 sequence: CASTVGTGMQETQYF. CDR3 bases: TGTGCCAGCACCGTCGGGACAGGGATGCAAGAGACCCAGTACTTC. The V and J genes are TRBV28 and TRBJ2-5; TRBD1 agrees at 9 bases. The CDR3 loop spans 15 amino acids. CDR1 and CDR2 (germline): MDHEN, SYDVKM. J was trimmed by 2 bases and V by 7 bases; bases with no gene match: 8.

The chain employs TRBV6-2 or TRBV6-3 and TRBJ1-1, with 9 bases lining up with TRBD1. J gave up 6 bases and V 5 bases, and 16 bases lay outside the gene matches. The CDR3 has 17 residues. The germline V gene encodes CDR1 MNHEY and CDR2 SVGEGT. The CDR3: CASSPIRDREFVAEAFF. CDR3 in DNA: TGTGCCAGCAGTCCTATCCGGGACAGGGAGTTCGTCGCTGAAGCTTTCTTT.

This clonotype was counted only a few times. The chain uses TRBV7-2 and TRBJ2-4; TRBD2 aligns across 11 bases. CDR3 length: 16 amino acids. V gave up 0 bases and J gave up 8 bases; unmatched junction bases: 6. The germline gives CDR1 SGHTA, CDR2 FQGNSA. The CDR3 sequence is CASSLASGRGLDIQYF. The CDR3 DNA sequence: TGTGCCAGCAGCTTAGCTAGCGGGAGGGGATTAGACATTCAGTACTTC.

The gene calls are TRBV7-2 and TRBJ2-1; 10 positions agree with TRBD2. The J segment lost 3 bases and the V segment lost 2 bases, leaving 7 bases of the junction unmatched. Germline V gives CDR1 SGHTA, CDR2 FQGNSA. CDR3 length: 17 amino acids. The CDR3 DNA follows: TGTGCCAGCAGCTTACTAGCGGGAGCGGGCGTCTACAATGAGCAGTTCTTC. This gives the protein CASSLLAGAGVYNEQFF.

The J gene is TRBJ2-3, the V gene TRBV5-1, with 11 bases matching TRBD2. V dropped 0 bases and J dropped 8; count of bases not matched to a gene: 8. Germline V gene data show CDR1 as SGHRS and CDR2 as YFSETQ. The CDR3 has 16 residues. This CDR3 is CASSLASGRPTCTQYF. The CDR3 nucleotides are TGCGCCAGCAGCTTGGCTAGCGGGAGGCCCACGTGTACGCAGTATTTT.

This clonotype was seen a handful of times. The genes are TRBV6-1 and TRBJ1-2; D is undetermined. Per germline, CDR1 MNHNS and CDR2 SASEGT. The CDR3 has 12 amino acids. Trimming took off 2 bases at V and 6 bases at J, with 7 bases between the two ends. CDR3 sequence (DNA): TGTGCCAGCAGTGAACCGTTCAATGGCTACACCTTC. It codes for CASSEPFNGYTF.

This chain connects TRBV7-4 to TRBJ2-3, with a weak D call TRBD2 (5 bases). The V gene lost 2 bases and the J gene lost 6 bases, with 18 bases spanning the gap. The CDR3 extends over 16 amino acids. CDR1 is SGHVT, CDR2 SQSDAQ, per germline. The CDR3 DNA is TGTGCCAGCAGCTTAAGGGCTAGCTGGAGAATGGATACGCAGTATTTT. This sequence encodes CASSLRASWRMDTQYF.

This clonotype was counted ten times or more. The rearrangement links TRBV5-1 to TRBJ2-7, with D unclear. V was pared by 4 bases and J by 6 bases, with 17 bases between. CDR1 is SGHRS, CDR2 YFSETQ, per germline. This CDR3 is built from 14 residues. The chain's CDR3 is CASSDRTAAIEQYF. In DNA form, the CDR3 reads TGCGCCAGCAGCGACCGGACCGCTGCTATCGAGCAGTACTTC.

This clonotype was counted a few times. V gene TRBV5-1 combines with J gene TRBJ2-7, with a possible D match to TRBD1 (5 bases). The germline CDR1 and CDR2 sequences are SGHRS and YFSETQ. The V and J ends lost 4 bases and 9 bases respectively, with 20 bases between them. This CDR3 has 14 residues. Written as DNA, the CDR3 is TGCGCCAGCAGCATGGACAATTTCCCCGCACGGCAGTACTTC. As protein: CASSMDNFPARQYF.

Notes on this clonotype: A junction boundary mismatches the germline segment, possibly from a read error. V usage is TRBV29-1 and J usage is TRBJ1-3, with a possible D match to TRBD1 (5 bases). Germline lookup yields CDR1 SQVTM and CDR2 ANQGSEA. The CDR3 totals 12 residues. The CDR3 reads CSARDVGSTIYF. The DNA of the CDR3 is TGCAGCGCTAGGGACGTCGGAAGCACCATATATTTT.